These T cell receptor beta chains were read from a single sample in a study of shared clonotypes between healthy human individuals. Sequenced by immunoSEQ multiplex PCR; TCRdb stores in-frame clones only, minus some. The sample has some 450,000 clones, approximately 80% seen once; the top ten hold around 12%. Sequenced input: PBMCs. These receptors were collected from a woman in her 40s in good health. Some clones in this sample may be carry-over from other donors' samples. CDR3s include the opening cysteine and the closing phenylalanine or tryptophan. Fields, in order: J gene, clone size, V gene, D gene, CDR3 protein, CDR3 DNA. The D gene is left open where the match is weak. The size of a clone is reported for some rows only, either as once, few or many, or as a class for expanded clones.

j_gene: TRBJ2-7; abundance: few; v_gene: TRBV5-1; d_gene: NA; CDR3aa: CASSLANIAQDPYEQYF; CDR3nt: TGCGCCAGCAGCTTGGCCAATATTGCACAGGATCCCTACGAGCAGTACTTC
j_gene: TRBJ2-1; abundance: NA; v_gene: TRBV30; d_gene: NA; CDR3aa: CAWSANYNEQFF; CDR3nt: TGTGCCTGGAGTGCTAACTACAATGAGCAGTTCTTC
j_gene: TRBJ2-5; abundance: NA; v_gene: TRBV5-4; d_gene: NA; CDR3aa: CASSLSWGAGTPETQYF; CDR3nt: TGTGCCAGCAGCTTGTCATGGGGCGCCGGGACGCCGGAGACCCAGTACTTC
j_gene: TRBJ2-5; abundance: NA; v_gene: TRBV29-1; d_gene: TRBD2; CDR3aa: CSVDGAGNQETQYF; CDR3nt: TGCAGCGTTGATGGAGCGGGGAACCAAGAGACCCAGTACTTC
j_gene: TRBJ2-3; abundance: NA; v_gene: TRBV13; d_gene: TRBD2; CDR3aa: CASSSIAGYTDTQYF; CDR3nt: TGTGCCAGCAGCTCCATAGCGGGATACACAGATACGCAGTATTTT
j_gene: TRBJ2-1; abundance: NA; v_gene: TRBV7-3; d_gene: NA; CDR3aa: CASSLTVSGRQFF; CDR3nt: TGTGCCAGCAGCTTAACAGTCTCGGGACGGCAGTTCTTC
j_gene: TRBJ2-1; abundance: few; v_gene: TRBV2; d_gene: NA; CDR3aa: CASSESSGLNEQFF; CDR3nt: TGTGCCAGCAGTGAGAGTAGCGGTCTCAATGAGCAGTTCTTC
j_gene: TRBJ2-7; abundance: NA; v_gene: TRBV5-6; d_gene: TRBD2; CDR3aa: CASSLVGGTSSYEQYF; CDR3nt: TGTGCCAGCAGCTTGGTGGGCGGGACTAGTTCGTACGAGCAGTACTTC
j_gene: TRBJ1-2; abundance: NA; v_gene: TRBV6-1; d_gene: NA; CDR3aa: CATLPSGGYTF; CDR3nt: TGTGCCACACTTCCCTCGGGTGGCTACACCTTC
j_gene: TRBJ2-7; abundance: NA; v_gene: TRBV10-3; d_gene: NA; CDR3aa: CAISPSGLGAGRSEQYF; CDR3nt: TGTGCCATCAGTCCCTCTGGCCTGGGTGCGGGTAGATCCGAGCAGTACTTC
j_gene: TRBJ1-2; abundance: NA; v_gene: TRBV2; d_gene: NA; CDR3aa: CASRGDTFNYGYTF; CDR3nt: TGTGCCAGCAGGGGGGACACCTTCAACTATGGCTACACCTTC
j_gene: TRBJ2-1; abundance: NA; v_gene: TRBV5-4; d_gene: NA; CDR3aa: CASSLTTSEQFF; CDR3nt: TGTGCCAGCAGCCTGACGACGAGTGAGCAGTTCTTC
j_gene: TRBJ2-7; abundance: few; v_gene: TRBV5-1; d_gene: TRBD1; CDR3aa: CASSSWDRDAYEQYF; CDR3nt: TGCGCCAGCAGCTCCTGGGACAGGGATGCCTACGAGCAGTACTTC
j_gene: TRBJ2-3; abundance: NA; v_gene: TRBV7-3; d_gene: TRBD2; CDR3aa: CASSLGLAGVSDTQYF; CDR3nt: TGTGCCAGCAGCTTAGGACTAGCGGGAGTTTCAGATACGCAGTATTTT
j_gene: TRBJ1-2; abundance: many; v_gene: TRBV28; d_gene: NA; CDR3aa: CASSYITLEQGTGYTF; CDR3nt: TGTGCCAGCAGTTACATCACATTAGAGCAGGGAACTGGCTACACCTTC
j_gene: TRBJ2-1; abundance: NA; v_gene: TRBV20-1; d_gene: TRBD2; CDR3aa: CSAPSGAQQFF; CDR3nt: TGCAGTGCTCCTAGCGGGGCCCAGCAGTTCTTC
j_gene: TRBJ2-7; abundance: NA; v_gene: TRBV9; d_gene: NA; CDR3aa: CASSVRPQTYEQYF; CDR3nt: TGTGCCAGCAGCGTACGTCCACAGACCTACGAGCAGTACTTC
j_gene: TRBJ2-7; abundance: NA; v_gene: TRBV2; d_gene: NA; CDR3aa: CASSEVTGSYEQYF; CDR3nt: TGTGCCAGCAGTGAAGTAACAGGCTCCTACGAGCAGTACTTC
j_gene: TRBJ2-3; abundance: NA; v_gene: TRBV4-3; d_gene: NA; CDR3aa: CASSLGITGTDTQYF; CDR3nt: TGCGCCAGCAGCCTTGGGATTACCGGCACAGATACGCAGTATTTT
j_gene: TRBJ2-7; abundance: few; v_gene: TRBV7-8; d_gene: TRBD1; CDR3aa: CASSSGTGLYEQYF; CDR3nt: TGTGCCAGCAGCTCCGGGACAGGGCTCTACGAGCAGTACTTC
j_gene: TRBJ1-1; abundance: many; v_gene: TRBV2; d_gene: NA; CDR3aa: CASRGTTEAFF; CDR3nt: TGTGCCAGCAGGGGTACTACTGAAGCTTTCTTT
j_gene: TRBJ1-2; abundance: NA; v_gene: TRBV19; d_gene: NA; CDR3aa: CASSTHRDFTGYTF; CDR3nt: TGTGCCAGTAGTACCCACAGGGATTTCACTGGCTACACCTTC
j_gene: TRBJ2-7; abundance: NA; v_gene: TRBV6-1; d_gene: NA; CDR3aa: CASSVLQSSYEQYF; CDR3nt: TGTGCCAGCAGTGTTCTGCAAAGCTCCTACGAGCAGTACTTC
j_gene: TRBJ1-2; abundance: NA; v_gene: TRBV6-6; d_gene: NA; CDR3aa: CASSYSRRLEDGYTF; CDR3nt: TGTGCCAGCAGTTACTCGAGGCGGCTGGAGGATGGCTACACCTTC
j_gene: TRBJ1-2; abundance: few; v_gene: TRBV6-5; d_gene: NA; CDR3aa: CASSYGLKGANYGYTF; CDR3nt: TGTGCCAGCAGTTACGGATTAAAGGGAGCTAACTATGGCTACACCTTC